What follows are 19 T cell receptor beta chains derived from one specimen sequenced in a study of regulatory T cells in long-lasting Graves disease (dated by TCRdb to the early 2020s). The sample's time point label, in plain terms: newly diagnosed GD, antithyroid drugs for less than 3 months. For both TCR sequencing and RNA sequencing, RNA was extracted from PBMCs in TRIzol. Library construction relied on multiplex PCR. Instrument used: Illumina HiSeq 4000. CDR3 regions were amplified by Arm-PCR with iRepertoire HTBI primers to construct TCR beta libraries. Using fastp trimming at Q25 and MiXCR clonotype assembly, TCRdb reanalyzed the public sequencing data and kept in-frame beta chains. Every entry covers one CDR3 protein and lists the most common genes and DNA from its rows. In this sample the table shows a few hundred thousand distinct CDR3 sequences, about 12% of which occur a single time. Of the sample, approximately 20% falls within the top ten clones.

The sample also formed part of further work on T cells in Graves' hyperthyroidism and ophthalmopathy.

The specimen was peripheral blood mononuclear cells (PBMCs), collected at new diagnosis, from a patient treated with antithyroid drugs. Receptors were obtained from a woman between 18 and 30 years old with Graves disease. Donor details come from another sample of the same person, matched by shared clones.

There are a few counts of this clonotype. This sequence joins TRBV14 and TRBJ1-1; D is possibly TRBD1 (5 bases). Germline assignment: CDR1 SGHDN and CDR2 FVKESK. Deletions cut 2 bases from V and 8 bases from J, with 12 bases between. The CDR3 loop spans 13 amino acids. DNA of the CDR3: TGTGCCAGCAGCCAATACTTTGGGACCGAAGCTTTCTTT. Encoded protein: CASSQYFGTEAFF.

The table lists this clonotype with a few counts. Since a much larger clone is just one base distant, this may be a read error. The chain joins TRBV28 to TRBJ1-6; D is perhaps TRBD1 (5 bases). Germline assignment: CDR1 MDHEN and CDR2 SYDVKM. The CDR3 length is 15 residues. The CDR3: CVSSPPGVGNSPLHF. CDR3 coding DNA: TGTGTCAGCAGCCCTCCGGGGGTCGGGAATTCACCCCTCCACTTT. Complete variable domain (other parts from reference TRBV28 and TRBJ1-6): DVKVTQSSRYLVKRTGEKVFLECVQDMDHENMFWYRQDPGLGLRLIYFSYDVKMKEKGDIPEGYSVSREKKERFSLILESASTNQTSMYLCVSSPPGVGNSPLHFGNGTRLTVT.

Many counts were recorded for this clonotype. CDR3 nucleotides: TGCAGTTTGGGGGACAGGGCTGCATGGACGCAGTATTTT. Translated, it gives CSLGDRAAWTQYF. The rearrangement uses TRBV20-1 and TRBJ2-3, with 9 bases identical to TRBD1. Germline-derived CDR1 and CDR2 are DFQATT and SNEGSKA (reference sequence). J was trimmed by 9 bases and V by 8 bases; bases with no gene match: 12. The length of the CDR3 is 13 residues.

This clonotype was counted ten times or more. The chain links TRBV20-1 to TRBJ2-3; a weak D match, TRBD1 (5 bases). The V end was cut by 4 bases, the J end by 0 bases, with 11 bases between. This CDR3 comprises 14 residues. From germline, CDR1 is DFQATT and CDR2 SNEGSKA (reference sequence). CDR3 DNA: TGCAGTGCTAATACTGACAGAAGCACAGATACGCAGTATTTT. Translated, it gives CSANTDRSTDTQYF.

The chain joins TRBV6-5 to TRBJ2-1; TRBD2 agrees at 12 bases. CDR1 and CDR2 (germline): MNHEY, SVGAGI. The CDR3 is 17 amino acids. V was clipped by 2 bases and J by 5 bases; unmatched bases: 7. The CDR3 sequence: CASSYRLASGGDNEQFF. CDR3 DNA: TGTGCCAGCAGTTACCGTCTTGCTAGCGGGGGGGACAATGAGCAGTTCTTC.

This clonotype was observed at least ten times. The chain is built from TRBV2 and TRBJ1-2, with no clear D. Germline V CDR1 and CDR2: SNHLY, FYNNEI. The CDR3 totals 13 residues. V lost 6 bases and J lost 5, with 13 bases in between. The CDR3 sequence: CASSVSGGYGYTF. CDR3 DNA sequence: TGTGCCAGCAGCGTTTCGGGAGGATATGGCTACACCTTC.

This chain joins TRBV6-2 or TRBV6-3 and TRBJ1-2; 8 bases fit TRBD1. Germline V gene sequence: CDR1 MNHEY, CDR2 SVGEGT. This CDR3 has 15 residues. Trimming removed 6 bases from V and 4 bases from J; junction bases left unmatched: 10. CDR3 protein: CASSPDQGAAYGYTF. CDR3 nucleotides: TGTGCCAGCAGCCCTGATCAGGGGGCGGCCTATGGCTACACCTTC.

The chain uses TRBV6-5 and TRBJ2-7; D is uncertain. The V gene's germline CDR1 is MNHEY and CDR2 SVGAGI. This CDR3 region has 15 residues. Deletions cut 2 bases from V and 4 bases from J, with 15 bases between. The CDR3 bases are TGTGCCAGCAGTTACGGGCTACACCCAAGGTACGAGCAGTACGTC. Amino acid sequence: CASSYGLHPRYEQYV.

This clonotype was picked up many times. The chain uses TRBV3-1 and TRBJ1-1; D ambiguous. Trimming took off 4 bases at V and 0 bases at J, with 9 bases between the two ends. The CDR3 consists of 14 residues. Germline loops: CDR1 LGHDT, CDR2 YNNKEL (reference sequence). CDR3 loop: CASSLVGLNTEAFF. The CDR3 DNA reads TGTGCCAGCAGCCTAGTTGGGCTGAACACTGAAGCTTTCTTT.

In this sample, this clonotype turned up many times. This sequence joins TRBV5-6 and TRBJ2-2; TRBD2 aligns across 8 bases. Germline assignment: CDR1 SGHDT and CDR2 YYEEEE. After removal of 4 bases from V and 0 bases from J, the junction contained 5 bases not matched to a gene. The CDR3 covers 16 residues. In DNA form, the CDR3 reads TGTGCCAGCAGCGCCCTAGCGGGTGCGAACACCGGGGAGCTGTTTTTT. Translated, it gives CASSALAGANTGELFF.

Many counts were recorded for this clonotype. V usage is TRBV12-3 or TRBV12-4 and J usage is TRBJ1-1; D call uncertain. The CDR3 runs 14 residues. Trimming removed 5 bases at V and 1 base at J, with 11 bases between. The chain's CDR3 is CASSPDPPNTEAFF. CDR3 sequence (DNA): TGTGCCAGCAGTCCCGACCCGCCGAACACTGAAGCTTTCTTT.

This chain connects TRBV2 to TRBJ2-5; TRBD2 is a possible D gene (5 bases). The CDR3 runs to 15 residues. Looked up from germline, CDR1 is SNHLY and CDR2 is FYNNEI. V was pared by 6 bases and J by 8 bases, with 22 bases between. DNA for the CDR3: TGTGCCAGCAGCCTCCAACTAGTACCCAAGGATACCCAGTACTTC. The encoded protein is CASSLQLVPKDTQYF.

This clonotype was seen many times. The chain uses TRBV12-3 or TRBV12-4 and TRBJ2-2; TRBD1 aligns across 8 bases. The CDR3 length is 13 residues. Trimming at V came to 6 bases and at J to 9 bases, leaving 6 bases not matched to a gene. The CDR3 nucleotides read TGTGCCAGCAGACCCGACAGGGGCCGGGAGCTGTTTTTT. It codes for CASRPDRGRELFF.

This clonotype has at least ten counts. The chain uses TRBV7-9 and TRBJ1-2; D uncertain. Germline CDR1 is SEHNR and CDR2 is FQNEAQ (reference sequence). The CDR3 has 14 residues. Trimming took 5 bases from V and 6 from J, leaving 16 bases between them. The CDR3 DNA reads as TGTGCCAGCAGCCCAACGGAGGGAATGGATGGCTACACCTTC. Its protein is CASSPTEGMDGYTF.

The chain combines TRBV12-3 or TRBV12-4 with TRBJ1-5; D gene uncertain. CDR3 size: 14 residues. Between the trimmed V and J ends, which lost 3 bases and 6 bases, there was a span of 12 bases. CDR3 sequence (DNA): TGTGCCAGCAGTTTCGTAGAATTGGGTCAGCCCCAGCATTTT. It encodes CASSFVELGQPQHF.

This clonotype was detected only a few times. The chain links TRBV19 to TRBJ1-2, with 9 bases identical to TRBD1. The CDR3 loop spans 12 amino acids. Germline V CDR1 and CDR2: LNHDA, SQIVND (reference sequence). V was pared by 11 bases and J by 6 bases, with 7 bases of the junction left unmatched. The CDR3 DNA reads TGTGCCGGGACTACAGGGGGCAATGGCTACACCTTC. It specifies CAGTTGGNGYTF.

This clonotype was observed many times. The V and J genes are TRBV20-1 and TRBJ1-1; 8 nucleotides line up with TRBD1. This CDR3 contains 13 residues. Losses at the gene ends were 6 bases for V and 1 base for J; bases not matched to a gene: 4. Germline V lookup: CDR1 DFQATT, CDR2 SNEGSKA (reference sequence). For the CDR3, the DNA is TGCAGTGCACACAGGGGGACGAACACTGAAGCTTTCTTT. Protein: CSAHRGTNTEAFF.

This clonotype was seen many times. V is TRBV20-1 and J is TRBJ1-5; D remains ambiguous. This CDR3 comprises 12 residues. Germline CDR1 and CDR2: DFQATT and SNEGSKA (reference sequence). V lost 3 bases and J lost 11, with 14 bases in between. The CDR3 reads CSASRSAGAQHF. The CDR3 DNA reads TGCAGTGCTAGCCGGTCTGCTGGGGCCCAGCATTTT.

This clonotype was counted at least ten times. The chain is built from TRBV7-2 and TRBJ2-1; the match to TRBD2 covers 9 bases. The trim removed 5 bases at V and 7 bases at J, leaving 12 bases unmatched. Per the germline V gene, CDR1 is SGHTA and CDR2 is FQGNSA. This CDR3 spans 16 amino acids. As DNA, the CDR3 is TGTGCCAGCAGCAGAAAGCCAGCGGGGGGTCGAAATGAGCAGTTCTTC. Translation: CASSRKPAGGRNEQFF.